This T cell receptor beta chain was captured in a study of T-cell memory formation after mild COVID-19. General study findings and limits: From day 15 to 85, contracting clones were balanced between CD4 and CD8, whereas later expanders leaned toward CD4+. That cross-reactive memory joined was suggested by some responding clones appearing in pre-infection memory.

TCRdb passed the 5' RACE reads through MiXCR, listing each CDR3 protein once. The table has hundreds of thousands of distinct CDR3 sequences, roughly 15% seen once. This CDR3 region has 18 residues. V gave up 2 bases and J gave up 0 bases, with 17 bases separating them. CDR1 and CDR2 (germline): KGHDR, SFDVKD. On this clonotype: Its target is not known.

Sequencing was done on a sample of PBMCs or a T cell subset sorted from them (not recorded which). This chain links TRBV24-1 with TRBJ2-3, with D possibly TRBD1 on 5 matching bases. The sequence came from a man aged 18 to 30 who had mild COVID-19 (a few samples of this study predate the infection). Cell type and time point are not known. For the CDR3, the DNA is TGTGCCACCAGTGATTCCAGGGCAGGGTTGACTAGCACAGATACGCAGTATTTT. Translated: CATSDSRAGLTSTDTQYF.